The next 21 T cell receptor beta chains were all read from a single sample in a study of cytomegalovirus exposure and HLA in healthy donors. The table came from immunoSEQ multiplex PCR; TCRdb's copy has only in-frame clones and leaves some out. Among 250,000 to 300,000 clones listed, around 85% were seen once. Input material: PBMCs. These receptors were obtained from a woman younger than 35 in good health and CMV-seronegative.

In its sample, this clone was seen a few times. V is TRBV19 and J is TRBJ2-7; the match to TRBD1 covers 10 bases. The CDR3 has 14 residues. The V gene end was trimmed by 4 bases and the J gene end by 4 bases; junction bases not matched to a gene: 4. CDR1 and CDR2 (germline): LNHDA, SQIVND (reference sequence). DNA of the CDR3: TGTGCCAGTAGTAGACAGGGGGCAGGATACGAGCAGTACTTC. This codes for CASSRQGAGYEQYF.

This chain uses TRBV30 with TRBJ1-1, with a weak D call TRBD1 (5 bases). Germline values: CDR1 GTSNPN, CDR2 SVGIG (reference sequence). The CDR3 runs 17 residues. Trimming took off 0 bases at V and 1 base at J, with 18 bases between the two ends. In nucleotides, the CDR3 is TGTGCCTGGAGTGTTTGGAGGGGAGTCGTGTGGAACACTGAAGCTTTCTTT. Translation: CAWSVWRGVVWNTEAFF.

The chain has TRBV11-2 and TRBJ2-2, with TRBD2 matching over 11 bases. Unmatched junction bases numbered 11, after V lost 5 bases and J lost 3 bases. There are 18 residues in the CDR3. The V gene's germline CDR1 is SGHAT and CDR2 FQNNGV. In nucleotides, the CDR3 is TGTGCCAGCAGCCTCCGACTAGCGGGGAGGACCCACACCGGGGAGCTGTTTTTT. Residues: CASSLRLAGRTHTGELFF.

The gene calls are TRBV5-6 and TRBJ2-5; the match to TRBD2 covers 8 bases. The germline gives CDR1 SGHDT, CDR2 YYEEEE. The trim removed 1 base at V and 5 bases at J, leaving 10 bases unmatched. The CDR3 consists of 16 residues. The CDR3 protein is CASSLLTSVWGETQYF. CDR3 DNA: TGTGCCAGCAGCTTGTTGACTAGCGTTTGGGGCGAGACCCAGTACTTC.

The chain has TRBV28 and TRBJ1-1; a possible D gene is TRBD1 (5 bases). V shed 4 bases and J shed 4 bases, with 16 bases lying between them. Looked up from germline, CDR1 is MDHEN and CDR2 is SYDVKM. This CDR3 is built from 15 residues. Here the CDR3 DNA reads TGTGCCAGCAGTTCCGCCGGGGGAGGCCTCACTGAAGCTTTCTTT. Protein product: CASSSAGGGLTEAFF.

The J gene is TRBJ1-2, the V gene TRBV29-1; D is ambiguous. Germline-derived CDR1 and CDR2 are SQVTM and ANQGSEA. The CDR3 runs 13 residues. The ends were cut back, 6 bases at V and 0 bases at J, with 11 bases in the middle. CDR3 DNA: TGCAGCGTCACCGCGGGGACTAACTATGGCTACACCTTC. It translates to CSVTAGTNYGYTF.

The rearrangement joins TRBV27 to TRBJ2-3; D possibly corresponds to TRBD1 (6 bases). CDR3 length: 12 amino acids. The germline V gene encodes CDR1 MNHEY and CDR2 SMNVEV (reference sequence). V was shortened by 5 bases and J by 5 bases, with 8 bases between the two germline ends. CDR3 in DNA: TGTGCCAGCAGTATCAGGGGAGATACGCAGTATTTT. The encoded protein is CASSIRGDTQYF.

The chain is built from TRBV10-1 and TRBJ2-3; TRBD1 matches 7 bases. Germline loops: CDR1 WNHNN, CDR2 SYGVQD (reference sequence). V dropped 4 bases and J dropped 0; count of bases not matched to a gene: 7. CDR3 length equals 16 residues. The CDR3 reads CASSGIGTASTDTQYF. The DNA of the CDR3 is TGCGCCAGCAGTGGGATCGGGACAGCTAGCACAGATACGCAGTATTTT.

This clone was detected once. The rearrangement joins TRBV7-9 to TRBJ1-4; D gene unclear. The germline V and J ends were trimmed by 3 bases and 7 bases, with 12 bases remaining between them. CDR3 size: 14 residues. Germline CDR1 and CDR2: SEHNR and FQNEAQ (reference sequence). The CDR3 sequence is CASSLAGLSEKLFF. CDR3 coding DNA: TGTGCCAGCAGCTTGGCGGGTCTAAGTGAAAAACTGTTTTTT.

This clone was seen more than once but under ten times. Germline is not matched at one junction end, which may reflect a read error. This chain joins TRBV11-3 and TRBJ2-7, with D hard to call. This CDR3 has 13 amino acids. The germline V gene encodes CDR1 SGHNT and CDR2 YENEEA. Written as DNA, the CDR3 is TGTGCCAGCAGCTCTCGGGTTTCCTCCGAGCAGTACTTC. Encoded protein: CASSSRVSSEQYF.

This chain connects TRBV6-5 to TRBJ2-7, with a tentative D call TRBD2 (5 bases). The CDR3 has 14 residues. Trimming shortened V by 3 bases and J by 0 bases, and 9 bases separated the two germline ends. The V gene's germline CDR1 is MNHEY and CDR2 SVGAGI. CDR3 sequence reads: CASSYSEGSYEQYF. The CDR3 bases are TGTGCCAGCAGTTATAGCGAGGGCTCCTACGAGCAGTACTTC.

The gene calls are TRBV5-1 and TRBJ2-7; 7 nucleotides align to TRBD2. This CDR3 spans 15 amino acids. Germline V gives CDR1 SGHRS, CDR2 YFSETQ. Trimming removed 1 base from V and 0 bases from J; junction bases left unmatched: 4. The CDR3 spells CASSLQRGSSYEQYF. The CDR3 coding sequence is TGCGCCAGCAGCTTGCAGCGCGGGAGCTCCTACGAGCAGTACTTC.

The chain carries TRBV6-1 and TRBJ2-7; 8 bases line up with TRBD1. This CDR3 is built from 12 residues. Germline trimming cut 10 bases from V and 7 bases from J; bases unmatched to any gene: 9. Germline V gene data show CDR1 as MNHNS and CDR2 as SASEGT. CDR3 nucleotide sequence: TGTGCCACCCGGACAGGGATGAGGGAGCAGTACTTC. Protein product: CATRTGMREQYF.

Worth noting for this clone: Other DNA sequences in the sample encode the same CDR3. The chain carries TRBV5-4 and TRBJ2-7, with 9 bases matching TRBD1. Germline V CDR1 and CDR2: SGHNT, YYREEE (reference sequence). This CDR3 has 14 residues. V lost 4 bases to trimming and J lost 4 bases; unmatched junction nucleotides: 6. For the CDR3, the DNA is TGTGCCAGCAGCGCGGGACAGGGTGCTTACGAGCAGTACTTC. This codes for CASSAGQGAYEQYF. Full variable domain (missing parts from reference TRBV5-4 and TRBJ2-7): ETGVTQSPTHLIKTRGQQVTLRCSSQSGHNTVSWYQQALGQGPQFIFQYYREEENGRGNFPPRFSGLQFPNYSSELNVNALELDDSALYLCASSAGQGAYEQYFGPGTRLTVT.

The chain is built from TRBV6-5 and TRBJ2-2; the D is unclear. This CDR3 region has 14 residues. Germline loops: CDR1 MNHEY, CDR2 SVGAGI. Trimming shortened V by 3 bases and J by 1 base, and 6 bases separated the two germline ends. This chain's CDR3 is CASSYLQNTGELFF. The CDR3, as DNA: TGTGCCAGCAGTTATTTACAGAACACCGGGGAGCTGTTTTTT.

The rearrangement uses TRBV2 and TRBJ2-4; 7 positions agree with TRBD2. Germline V gene sequence: CDR1 SNHLY, CDR2 FYNNEI. CDR3 length: 15 amino acids. V shed 7 bases, J shed 7 bases, and the junction held 13 bases outside the gene matches. The CDR3 here is CASKLNHGEGNIQYF. CDR3 nucleotides: TGTGCCAGCAAGTTAAATCACGGGGAGGGGAACATTCAGTACTTC.

V gene TRBV7-2 combines with J gene TRBJ1-5, with D possibly matching TRBD1 (5 bases). The CDR3 runs to 16 residues. CDR1 and CDR2 (germline): SGHTA, FQGNSA. Trimming left V 1 base short and J 3 bases short, with 13 bases between. The CDR3 region is CASSLDGGGSNQPQHF. Written as DNA, the CDR3 is TGTGCCAGCAGCTTAGATGGGGGAGGGTCCAATCAGCCCCAGCATTTT.

This clone has just one count. The V and J genes are TRBV4-3 and TRBJ1-1; unclear D gene. From germline, CDR1 is LGHNA and CDR2 YSLEER. The CDR3 has 15 amino acids. Deletions cut 0 bases from V and 4 bases from J, with 12 bases between. The CDR3, as DNA: TGCGCCAGCAGCCAAGACAACCCCGGGTTCACTGAAGCTTTCTTT. It codes for CASSQDNPGFTEAFF.

The V and J genes are TRBV6-6 and TRBJ1-1; 8 bases agree with TRBD1. There are 14 residues in the CDR3. Germline CDR1 and CDR2: MNHNY and SVGAGI (reference sequence). V dropped 7 bases and J dropped 3; count of bases not matched to a gene: 7. The CDR3 region is CASTHPQGDTEAFF. The CDR3 coding sequence is TGTGCCAGCACCCACCCACAGGGGGACACTGAAGCTTTCTTT.

This chain joins TRBV25-1 and TRBJ1-4, with a possible D match to TRBD1 (5 bases). This CDR3 is built from 13 residues. V lost 4 bases and J lost 8, with 11 bases in between. Germline V gene sequence: CDR1 MGHDK, CDR2 SYGVNS. The CDR3 region is CASSARVFEKLFF. CDR3 in DNA: TGTGCCAGCAGTGCCAGGGTATTCGAAAAACTGTTTTTT.

This chain uses TRBV30 with TRBJ2-7; tentative D call: TRBD1 (7 bases). V lost 0 bases and J 2 bases, leaving 11 bases between the germline ends. The CDR3 is 14 residues long. CDR1 and CDR2 (germline): GTSNPN, SVGIG (reference sequence). CDR3 in DNA: TGTGCCTGGAGTGTGGGGGGACAGACCTACGAGCAGTACTTC. Protein: CAWSVGGQTYEQYF.